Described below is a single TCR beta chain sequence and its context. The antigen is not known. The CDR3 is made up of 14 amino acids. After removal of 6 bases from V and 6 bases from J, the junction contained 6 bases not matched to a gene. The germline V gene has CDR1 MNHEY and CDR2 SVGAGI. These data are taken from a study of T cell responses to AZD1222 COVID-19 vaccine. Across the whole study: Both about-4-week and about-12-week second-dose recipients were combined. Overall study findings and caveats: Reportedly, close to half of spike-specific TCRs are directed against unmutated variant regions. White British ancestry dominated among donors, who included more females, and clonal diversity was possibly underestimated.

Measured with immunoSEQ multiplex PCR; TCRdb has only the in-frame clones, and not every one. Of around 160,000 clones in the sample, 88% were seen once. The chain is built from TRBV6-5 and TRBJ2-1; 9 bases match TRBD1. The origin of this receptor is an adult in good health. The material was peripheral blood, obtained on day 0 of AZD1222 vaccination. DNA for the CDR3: TGTGCCAGCAGCGATACAGGGGGCTTCAATGAGCAGTTCTTC. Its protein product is CASSDTGGFNEQFF.